The clone carrying this TCR beta chain occurred once. Its antigen is still unknown. This sample stems from a study of cytomegalovirus exposure and HLA in healthy donors. On the study more broadly: Membership in the Caucasian-associated ancestry cluster was found for approximately 85% of almost 400 genotyped donors. Study conclusions and caveats: The study labeled around 160 TCR beta chains cytomegalovirus-associated.

Primers for the PCR totalled 60 Vbeta and 13 Jbeta. Measured with immunoSEQ multiplex PCR; TCRdb has only the in-frame clones, and not every one. In the table there are under 250,000 clones, 70% to 90% of which are singletons. Sequenced input: PBMCs. The clonotype was recovered from a human donor in good health.

CDR3 nucleotide sequence: TGTGCCAGCAGCCAGGGACAGAATAAAGAGACCCAGTACTTC. This encodes CASSQGQNKETQYF. The V and J genes are TRBV13 and TRBJ2-5; 7 positions agree with TRBD1. CDR3 length: 14 amino acids. The V gene end was trimmed by 5 bases and the J gene end by 3 bases; junction bases not matched to a gene: 6. CDR1 and CDR2 (germline): PRHDT, FYEKMQ (reference sequence).